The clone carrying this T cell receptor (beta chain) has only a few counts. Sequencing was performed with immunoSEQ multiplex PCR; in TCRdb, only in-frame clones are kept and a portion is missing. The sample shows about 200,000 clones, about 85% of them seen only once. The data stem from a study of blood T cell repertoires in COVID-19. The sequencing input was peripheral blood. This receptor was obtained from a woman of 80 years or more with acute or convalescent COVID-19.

Here the CDR3 reads CASSGASGDYNEQFF. CDR3 sequence (DNA): TGTGCCAGCAGTGGGGCTAGCGGGGATTACAATGAGCAGTTCTTC. The chain carries TRBV2 and TRBJ2-1; 9 bases are a match to TRBD2. Trimming took 4 bases from V and 4 from J; bases not matched to a gene: 5. CDR3 length: 15 amino acids. The germline V gene encodes CDR1 SNHLY and CDR2 FYNNEI.